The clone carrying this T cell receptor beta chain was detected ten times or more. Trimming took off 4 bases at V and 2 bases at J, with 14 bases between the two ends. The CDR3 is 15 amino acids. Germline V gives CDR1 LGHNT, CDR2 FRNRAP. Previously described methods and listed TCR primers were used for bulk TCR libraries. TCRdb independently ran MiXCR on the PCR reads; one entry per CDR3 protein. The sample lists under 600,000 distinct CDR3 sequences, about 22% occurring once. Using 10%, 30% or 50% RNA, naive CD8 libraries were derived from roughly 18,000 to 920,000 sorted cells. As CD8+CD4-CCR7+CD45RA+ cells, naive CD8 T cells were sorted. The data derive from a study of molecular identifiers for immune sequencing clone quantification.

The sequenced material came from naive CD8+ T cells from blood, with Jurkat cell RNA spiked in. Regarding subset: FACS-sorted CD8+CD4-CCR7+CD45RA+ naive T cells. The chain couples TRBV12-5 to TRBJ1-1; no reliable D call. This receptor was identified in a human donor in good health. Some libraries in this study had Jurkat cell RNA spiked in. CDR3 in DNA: TGTGCTAGTGGTTCATTCCGGCGGCCAAACACTGAAGCTTTCTTT. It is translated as CASGSFRRPNTEAFF.